The next 7 T cell receptor beta chains were all read from a single sample in a study of CXCR3-negative and CXCR3-positive naive CD8 T cells. The libraries of TRB cDNA were constructed through 5' RACE using UMI labels. TCRdb re-called the 5' RACE reads and catalogs CDR3 proteins one per entry, DNA excluded. The ten top clones account for 7.7%, within a sample of some 40,000 distinct CDR3 sequences. The material sequenced was memory CD8+ T cells from blood. These receptors were taken from a human donor in good health. Some clones in this sample may be carry-over from other donors' samples.

The chain recombines TRBV4-1 with TRBJ2-5; TCRdb picks TRBD2, but there is no DNA to check that call. The CDR3 length is 15 residues. Germline V CDR1 and CDR2: MGHRA, YSYEKL. CDR3 residues: CASSQGLAGVETQYF.

The rearrangement links TRBV4-1 to TRBJ2-1; as DNA is missing, the TRBD1 call by TCRdb cannot be tested. This CDR3 contains 14 residues. Germline V lookup: CDR1 MGHRA, CDR2 YSYEKL. CDR3 sequence: CASSQEAGVNEQFF.

The rearrangement joins TRBV4-1 to TRBJ2-7; TCRdb's assignment of TRBD1 cannot be checked, as there is no DNA. CDR1 MGHRA and CDR2 YSYEKL come from the germline V gene. The CDR3 loop spans 15 amino acids. The CDR3 reads CASSQDRDRDYEQYF.

This sequence joins TRBV24-1 and TRBJ2-7; no DNA is available, so the TRBD1 call from TCRdb remains unchecked. Germline lookup yields CDR1 KGHDR and CDR2 SFDVKD. The CDR3 extends over 14 amino acids. CDR3 in amino acids: CATSDSGRPGEQYF.

The CDR3 protein is CASSVGGTGGASTDTQYF. The chain links TRBV9 to TRBJ2-3; TCRdb's D call, TRBD2, is unchecked because there is no DNA. The CDR3 extends over 18 amino acids. Germline values: CDR1 SGDLS, CDR2 YYNGEE.

By frequency, this clonotype registers medium-sized (0.01 to 0.1%). This rearrangement joins TRBV6-4 to TRBJ2-6. CDR3 length equals 15 residues. From germline, CDR1 is MRHNA and CDR2 SNTAGT. The CDR3: CASSDGGSGANVLTF.

The chain couples TRBV12-3 or TRBV12-4 to TRBJ1-1; checking the TCRdb D call of TRBD1 is not possible without DNA. The CDR3 loop spans 12 amino acids. This chain's CDR3 is CASSRLNTEAFF.